The 19 T cell receptor beta chains given below trace back to one sample, sequenced in a study of blood T cell repertoires in COVID-19. Method: immunoSEQ multiplex PCR; TCRdb's copy keeps in-frame clones and lacks some. The top ten clones hold 6% to 8% of a sample with about 110,000 clones, about 70% of them seen once. Specimen: peripheral blood. These receptors were obtained from a woman in her sixties or seventies with acute or convalescent COVID-19.

This clone was counted only a few times. The chain carries TRBV7-6 and TRBJ1-1; a weak D match, TRBD1 (5 bases). V lost 0 bases and J 3 bases, leaving 11 bases between the germline ends. CDR1 and CDR2 (germline): SGHVS, FNYEAQ. CDR3 length: 15 amino acids. The CDR3 loop is CASSLAVGAYTEAFF. The CDR3 DNA follows: TGTGCCAGCAGCTTAGCGGTAGGGGCCTACACTGAAGCTTTCTTT.

The chain links TRBV6-2 or TRBV6-3 to TRBJ2-7, with 10 bases fitting TRBD1. The germline V gene encodes CDR1 MNHEY and CDR2 SVGEGT. V gave up 6 bases and J gave up 6 bases; unmatched junction bases: 5. CDR3 length: 13 residues. CDR3 amino acids: CASSAGTGVEQYF. CDR3 sequence (DNA): TGTGCCAGCAGCGCCGGGACAGGGGTCGAGCAGTACTTC.

The chain is built from TRBV7-2 and TRBJ2-7; TRBD2 might be the D (5 bases). V gave up 1 base and J gave up 3 bases, with 10 bases separating them. The CDR3 has 14 residues. CDR1 is SGHTA and CDR2 is FQGNSA in the germline V gene. Written as DNA, the CDR3 is TGTGCCAGCAGCTTAGGTGGCGGGTTCTACGAGCAGTACTTC. Its protein product is CASSLGGGFYEQYF.

V gene TRBV3-1 (or the pseudogene TRBV3-2) combines with J gene TRBJ1-1, with TRBD1 identical over 9 bases. The germline CDR1 and CDR2 sequences are LGHDT and YNNKEL (reference sequence). V lost 2 bases, J lost 1 base, and 5 bases stayed unmatched. CDR3 length: 16 residues. CDR3 DNA: TGTGCCAGCAGCCAAAACAGGGGGCAGAAGAACACTGAAGCTTTCTTT. Encoded protein: CASSQNRGQKNTEAFF.

This clone was seen more than once but under ten times. The chain has TRBV3-1 (or the pseudogene TRBV3-2) and TRBJ1-1, with D uncertain. V lost 4 bases to trimming and J lost 0 bases, with 15 bases between them. CDR1 is LGHDT, CDR2 YNNKEL, per germline (reference sequence). The CDR3 has 16 amino acids. In nucleotides, the CDR3 is TGTGCCAGCAGCCCCACCGGTAGAATCATGAACACTGAAGCTTTCTTT. As protein: CASSPTGRIMNTEAFF.

The V gene is TRBV9, the J gene TRBJ2-3; 7 bases match TRBD2. From germline, CDR1 is SGDLS and CDR2 YYNGEE. The CDR3 loop spans 16 amino acids. V lost 0 bases, J lost 3 bases, and 7 bases stayed unmatched. The CDR3 region is CASSVGGGEGTDTQYF. The CDR3 nucleotides are TGTGCCAGCAGCGTAGGGGGCGGGGAGGGGACAGATACGCAGTATTTT.

The chain recombines TRBV30 with TRBJ1-2; the match to TRBD1 covers 7 bases. There are 15 residues in the CDR3. The J segment lost 4 bases and the V segment lost 2 bases, leaving 10 bases of the junction unmatched. Germline loops: CDR1 GTSNPN, CDR2 SVGIG (reference sequence). The CDR3 reads CAWSPPGQDRYGYTF. CDR3 DNA sequence: TGTGCCTGGAGTCCACCCGGACAGGACCGCTATGGCTACACCTTC.

The gene calls are TRBV6-5 and TRBJ1-2, with D perhaps matching TRBD1 (5 bases). With 7 bases removed from V and 7 bases from J, the gap between germline ends came to 19 bases. The CDR3 sequence is 14 residues long. From germline, CDR1 is MNHEY and CDR2 SVGAGI. CDR3 in amino acids: CASTPGRGVGGYTF. The CDR3 DNA is TGTGCCAGCACCCCGGGTAGGGGTGTGGGTGGCTACACCTTC.

The chain recombines TRBV29-1 with TRBJ2-6; TRBD1 agrees at 7 bases. Germline CDR1 and CDR2: SQVTM and ANQGSEA. The junction had 4 bases not matched to a gene; V was cut back by 6 bases and J by 2 bases. CDR3 length: 14 amino acids. CDR3 region: CSVDTGAGANVLTF. Written as DNA, the CDR3 is TGCAGCGTAGACACAGGGGCTGGGGCCAACGTCCTGACTTTC.

CDR3 amino acids: CASSSRDQGGYTF. The CDR3 DNA sequence: TGTGCCAGCAGTTCAAGGGATCAGGGTGGCTACACCTTC. This rearrangement joins TRBV6-5 to TRBJ1-2, with D possibly being TRBD1 (5 bases). The V gene lost 4 bases and the J gene lost 7 bases, with 13 bases spanning the gap. This CDR3 is 13 amino acids long. CDR1 is MNHEY, CDR2 SVGAGI, per germline.

The chain combines TRBV30 with TRBJ1-5; possibly TRBD1 for D (5 bases). Per germline, CDR1 GTSNPN and CDR2 SVGIG (reference sequence). There are 13 residues in the CDR3. The CDR3 protein is CAYSGGGDQPQHF. The DNA of the CDR3 is TGTGCTTACAGTGGGGGAGGAGATCAGCCCCAGCATTTT.

The V gene is TRBV6-5, the J gene TRBJ1-1; D is unresolved. V was cut by 8 bases and J by 11 bases, with 15 bases left in between. CDR1 MNHEY and CDR2 SVGAGI come from the germline V gene. This CDR3 is built from 11 residues. The CDR3 sequence: CASSEAGLAFF. The DNA of the CDR3 is TGTGCCAGCTCGGAAGCAGGACTCGCTTTCTTT.

The chain uses TRBV19 and TRBJ1-5; D is perhaps TRBD1 (5 bases). V was pared by 6 bases and J by 4 bases, with 13 bases between. The CDR3 consists of 14 residues. Germline CDR1 reads LNHDA; CDR2 reads SQIVND (reference sequence). CDR3 in amino acids: CASRPDSLNQPQHF. As DNA, the CDR3 is TGTGCCAGTAGGCCAGACAGTTTAAATCAGCCCCAGCATTTT.

This clone was observed once. V is TRBV7-8 and J is TRBJ2-5; 11 bases align to TRBD2. The V gene's germline CDR1 is SGHVS and CDR2 FQNEAQ. V shed 5 bases and J 6 bases; nucleotides not matched to a gene: 17. This CDR3 spans 18 amino acids. CDR3 in amino acids: CASSLTPTSGASRQTQYF. In DNA, the CDR3 is TGTGCCAGCAGCCTCACACCGACTAGCGGGGCCAGTCGGCAGACCCAGTACTTC. Based on the CDR3 plus reference TRBV7-8 and TRBJ2-5, the full variable domain is GAGVSQSPRYKVAKRGQDVALRCDPISGHVSLFWYQQALGQGPEFLTYFQNEAQLDKSGLPSDRFFAERPEGSVSTLKIQRTQQEDSAVYLCASSLTPTSGASRQTQYFGPGTRLLVL.

This clone has only a few counts. V and J are TRBV25-1 and TRBJ1-1, with TRBD1 as a possible D gene (5 bases). The V gene lost 1 base and the J gene lost 8 bases, with 11 bases spanning the gap. This CDR3 spans 13 amino acids. Germline V lookup: CDR1 MGHDK, CDR2 SYGVNS. The CDR3 region is CASSESWGLEAFF. The CDR3 DNA sequence: TGTGCCAGCAGTGAATCTTGGGGCCTGGAAGCTTTCTTT.

This clone was counted only a few times. The chain uses TRBV10-3 and TRBJ1-6, with TRBD1 as a possible D gene (5 bases). The CDR3 runs 14 residues. V lost 8 bases, J lost 7 bases, and 15 bases lay in between. CDR1 and CDR2 (germline): ENHRY, SYGVKD. CDR3 sequence (DNA): TGTGCCATCGGGAGCGGCCGGGGGAATTCACCCCTCCACTTT. This gives the protein CAIGSGRGNSPLHF.

This clone is a singleton in its sample. The chain carries TRBV3-1 (or the pseudogene TRBV3-2) and TRBJ1-2; TRBD1 matches at 8 bases. From germline, CDR1 is LGHDT and CDR2 YNNKEL (reference sequence). V lost 2 bases, J lost 7 bases, and 3 bases stayed unmatched. This CDR3 spans 13 amino acids. CDR3 nucleotide sequence: TGTGCCAGCAGCCAAATTCAGGGGGCTGGCTACACCTTC. This translates into CASSQIQGAGYTF.

This clone was observed a few times. V and J are TRBV4-1 and TRBJ1-5; 7 positions agree with TRBD1. This CDR3 is built from 17 residues. V lost 1 base to trimming and J lost 6 bases; unmatched junction nucleotides: 12. CDR1 and CDR2 (germline): MGHRA, YSYEKL. CDR3 loop: CASSQVAGQARGQPQHF. In DNA, the CDR3 is TGCGCCAGCAGCCAAGTTGCCGGACAGGCCAGGGGTCAGCCCCAGCATTTT.

The V gene is TRBV7-9, the J gene TRBJ1-4; a possible D gene is TRBD1 (5 bases). The CDR3 runs to 16 residues. The germline gives CDR1 SEHNR, CDR2 FQNEAQ (reference sequence). The V gene lost 1 base and the J gene lost 7 bases, with 16 bases spanning the gap. The CDR3: CASSLGVGANAEKLFF. The DNA for the CDR3 is TGTGCCAGCAGCTTAGGGGTTGGGGCTAATGCTGAAAAACTGTTTTTT.